This TCR beta chain stems from a study of Ad26.COV2.S vaccination and SARS-CoV-2 variants. Assay used: immunoSEQ multiplex PCR; TCRdb lists only in-frame clones, some missing. Of about 350,000 clones listed, roughly 94% were seen once; the top ten hold about 3.8%. Broader study findings: In TCR breadth and depth analyses, total T cell responses may have been underestimated. It was reported that spike-specific CD8+ and CD4+ T cell responses were substantially broad after vaccination.

This clone came up once. Its antigen remains unknown. CDR1 is LGHDT and CDR2 is YNNKEL in the germline V gene (reference sequence). V was shortened by 7 bases and J by 0 bases, with 9 bases between the two germline ends. The CDR3 sequence is 14 residues long. The receptor was derived from a human donor who had recovered from COVID-19. Specimen: peripheral blood, collected after recovery from COVID-19. The J gene is TRBJ2-2, the V gene TRBV3-1 (or the pseudogene TRBV3-2); D remains ambiguous. CDR3 coding DNA: TGTGCCAGCAAATGGACCGCGAACACCGGGGAGCTGTTTTTT. Translating gives CASKWTANTGELFF.